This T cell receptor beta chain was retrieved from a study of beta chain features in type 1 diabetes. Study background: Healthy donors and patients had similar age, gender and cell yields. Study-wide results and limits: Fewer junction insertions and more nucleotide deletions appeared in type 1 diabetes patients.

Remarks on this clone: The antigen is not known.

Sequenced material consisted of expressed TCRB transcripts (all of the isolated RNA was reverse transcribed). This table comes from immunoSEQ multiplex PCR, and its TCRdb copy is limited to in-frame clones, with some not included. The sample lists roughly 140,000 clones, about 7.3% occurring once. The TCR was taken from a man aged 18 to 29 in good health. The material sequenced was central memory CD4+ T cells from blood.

CDR3 loop: CASSSSGGAFDEQFF. The DNA of the CDR3 is TGTGCCAGCAGCTCGAGCGGGGGGGCCTTTGATGAGCAGTTCTTC. The chain combines TRBV7-6 with TRBJ2-1; 10 bases map to TRBD2. The trim removed 4 bases at V and 8 bases at J, leaving 8 bases unmatched. The CDR3 loop spans 15 amino acids. Germline V gives CDR1 SGHVS, CDR2 FNYEAQ. The full variable domain, with the rest looked up from reference TRBV7-6 and TRBJ2-1, is GAGVSQSPRYKVTKRGQDVALRCDPISGHVSLYWYRQALGQGPEFLTYFNYEAQQDKSGLPNDRFSAERPEGSISTLTIQRTEQRDSAMYRCASSSSGGAFDEQFFGPGTRLTVL.